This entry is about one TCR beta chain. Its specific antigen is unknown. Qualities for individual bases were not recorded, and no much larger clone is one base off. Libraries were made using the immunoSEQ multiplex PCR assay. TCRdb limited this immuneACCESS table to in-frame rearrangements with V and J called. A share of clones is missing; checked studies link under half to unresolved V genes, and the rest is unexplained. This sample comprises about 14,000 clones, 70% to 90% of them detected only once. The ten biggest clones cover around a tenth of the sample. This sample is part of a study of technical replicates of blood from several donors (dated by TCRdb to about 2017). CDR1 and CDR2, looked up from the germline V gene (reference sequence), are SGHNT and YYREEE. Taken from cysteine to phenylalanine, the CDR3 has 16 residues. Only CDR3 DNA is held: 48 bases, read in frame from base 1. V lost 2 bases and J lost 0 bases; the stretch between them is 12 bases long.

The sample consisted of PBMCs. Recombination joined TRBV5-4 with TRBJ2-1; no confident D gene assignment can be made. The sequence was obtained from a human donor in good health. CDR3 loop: CASSFDSPSSYNEQFF. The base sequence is TGTGCCAGCAGCTTCGACTCGCCTAGCTCCTACAATGAGCAGTTCTTC.